This is a list of T cell receptor beta chains from one sample in a study of resident and recirculating memory T cells in vitiligo. The protocol was immunoSEQ multiplex PCR, while the TCRdb copy is restricted to in-frame clones and leaves out a portion. The sample includes about 76,000 clones, roughly 94% of them seen just once. Source material: blood. These receptors all stem from a male donor with vitiligo. CDR3s include the opening cysteine and the closing phenylalanine or tryptophan.

J | V | CDR3
TRBJ2-1 | TRBV5-1 | CASSLRGDRVGNEQFF
TRBJ2-3 | TRBV7-2 | CASSFLATSGTDTQYF
TRBJ2-1 | TRBV11-3 | CASSLSGGRNEQFF
TRBJ1-2 | TRBV28 | CASSGGPRTGPTNYGYTF
TRBJ2-5 | TRBV12-5 | CASGLLTGRGSEDF
TRBJ2-1 | TRBV11-3 | CASNLGALYNEQFF
TRBJ2-1 | TRBV7-9 | CASSSLARGHNEQFF
TRBJ2-3 | TRBV10-1 | CASSPSGRGTSTDTQYF
TRBJ1-2 | TRBV9 | CASSARDSSAGYTF
TRBJ1-1 | TRBV28 | CASSLTGGNTEAFF
TRBJ1-1 | TRBV6-5 | CASSYSHWAPEAFF
TRBJ1-5 | TRBV2 | CASSSGQPGIQPQHF
TRBJ1-2 | TRBV25-1 | CASSEGGIGYGYTF
TRBJ2-2 | TRBV5-1 | CASSLRSNLLELFF
TRBJ2-1 | TRBV27 | CASSHTGGQSYNEQFF
- | TRBV6-1 | CASSVRGGADEQYF
TRBJ1-2 | TRBV7-3 | CASSPTPLKGEVKEAHGYTF
TRBJ2-7 | TRBV5-5 | CASSLAWAGGTYEQYF
TRBJ2-5 | TRBV28 | CASRSPGETQYF
TRBJ2-7 | TRBV28 | CASSFSLAGVGSYEQYF
TRBJ1-4 | TRBV5-1 | CASSPGGGPEKLFF
TRBJ1-1 | TRBV6-5 | CASRDQTGPRSAFF
TRBJ2-1 | TRBV27 | CASSSPLADHYNEQFF
TRBJ2-3 | TRBV5-1 | CASSLVGGSEDTQYF
TRBJ1-4 | TRBV25-1 | CASSDPSTGNEKLFF
TRBJ1-2 | TRBV28 | CASSQPPRGHGYTF
TRBJ1-2 | TRBV5-4 | CASSFGQGVDYGYTF
TRBJ2-3 | TRBV10-3 | CAISESKQTKTDTQYF
TRBJ1-5 | TRBV28 | CASSLDRQPQHF
TRBJ2-1 | TRBV7-2 | CASSSGGVSSYNEQFF
TRBJ2-7 | TRBV27 | CASSLGGPSSYEQYF
TRBJ2-1 | TRBV7-9 | CASSLGTGTEQFF
TRBJ1-1 | TRBV6-1 | CASRGLGQIEAFF
TRBJ2-2 | TRBV6-6 | CASRARGLAGPGELFF
TRBJ2-7 | TRBV5-1 | CASTWTGLGNEQYF
TRBJ1-5 | TRBV28 | CASSSLFQPQHF
TRBJ1-2 | TRBV5-1 | CASSKGQGSSSDYGYTF
TRBJ2-1 | TRBV5-1 | CASSLGTLAGSYNEQFF
TRBJ2-1 | TRBV9 | CASSARDGGGIGQFF
TRBJ2-5 | TRBV27 | CASSTRGRPQETQYF
TRBJ2-2 | TRBV11-3 | CASSLQGYTGELFF
TRBJ2-1 | TRBV11-3 | CASSPSNEQFF
TRBJ2-7 | TRBV11-1 | CASSLLAGVYSYEQYF
TRBJ2-7 | TRBV4-1 | CASSRPTGGPAYEQYF
TRBJ1-1 | TRBV27 | CASSSRTGSTEAFF
TRBJ2-7 | TRBV9 | CASSPWDRGYEQYF
TRBJ2-7 | TRBV7-9 | CASSLALAGGLEQYF
TRBJ2-7 | TRBV10-3 | CAIGDSFGEQYF
TRBJ2-5 | TRBV12-5 | CASGLGGTQYF
TRBJ2-2 | TRBV4-3 | CASSQESWWSVNTGELFF